There are many counts of the clone carrying this T cell receptor (beta chain). These data come from a study of T-cell reconstitution after alpha-beta-depleted transplantation in children. A library of TCRbeta sequences, prepared with unique molecular identifiers, was generated. Using its own MiXCR run on the PCR reads, TCRdb lists one record per CDR3 protein. The table records some 490,000 distinct CDR3 sequences, approximately 13% of them present only once. This CDR3 spans 13 amino acids. The germline V gene has CDR1 SQVTM and CDR2 ANQGSEA. The ends were cut back, 1 base at V and 1 base at J, with 8 bases in the middle.

This TCR came from a human donor who donated a stem cell graft to a child with combined immunodeficiency. The sequencing used PBMCs from the stem cell graft donor, collected from the stem cell graft. V usage is TRBV29-1 and J usage is TRBJ2-7; D not resolved. The CDR3 region is CSVEADRSYEQYF. The CDR3 nucleotides read TGCAGCGTTGAAGCGGACCGATCCTACGAGCAGTACTTC.